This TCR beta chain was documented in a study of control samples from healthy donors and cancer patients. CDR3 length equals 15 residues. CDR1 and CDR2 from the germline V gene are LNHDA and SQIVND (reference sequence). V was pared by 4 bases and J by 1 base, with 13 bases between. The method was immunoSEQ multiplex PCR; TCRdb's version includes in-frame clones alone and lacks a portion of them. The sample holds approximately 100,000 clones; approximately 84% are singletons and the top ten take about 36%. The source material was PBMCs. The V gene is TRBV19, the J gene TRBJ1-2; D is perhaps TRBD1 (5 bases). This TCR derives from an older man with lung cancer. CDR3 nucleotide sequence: TGTGCCAGTAGTACCCAAGGGACGGATAACTATGGCTACACCTTC. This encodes CASSTQGTDNYGYTF.